This record covers a single T cell receptor beta chain. Germline-derived CDR1 and CDR2 are MDHEN and SYDVKM. Trimming removed 4 bases at V and 4 bases at J, with 15 bases between. CDR3 length equals 15 residues. This entry comes from a study of blood T cell repertoires in COVID-19. Study in general: COVID-19 samples collected from the United States, Italy and Spain covered acute and convalescent phases. The analysed material was cDNA or gDNA that came from T cells, B-cell-depleted T cells, or PBMCs.

Methods used by the authors: Amplifying reference gene primers gave estimates of nucleated cell counts. The repertoire was sequenced with immunoSEQ multiplex PCR; TCRdb's copy has only in-frame clones and lacks some. Clone size and the V and J calls come from that table; the DNA yielded D and trimming. The table shows 190,000 or so clones, with approximately 80% occurring only once. This receptor was taken from a man aged 50 to 59 who had recovered from COVID-19. Sequencing was done on a sample of peripheral blood. V and J are TRBV28 and TRBJ2-3; D is perhaps TRBD1 (5 bases). This CDR3 is CASSSGSQVSDTQYF. The DNA for the CDR3 is TGTGCCAGCAGTTCAGGGTCGCAAGTTTCAGATACGCAGTATTTT.